The present T cell receptor (beta chain) was sequenced within a study of a mutant IDH1 vaccine in newly diagnosed glioma. About the research overall: Treated individuals were approximately 62% male and approximately 38% female, averaging 40.4 years of age. The study, taken as a whole, reports: Pseudoprogression appeared unlinked to shifts in leading peripheral T cell clonotypes.

Germline CDR1 is SGHNT and CDR2 is YYREEE (reference sequence). CDR3 size: 16 residues. V gave up 5 bases and J gave up 3 bases, with 17 bases separating them. The protocol was immunoSEQ multiplex PCR, while the TCRdb copy is restricted to in-frame clones and leaves out a portion. The data hold roughly 64,000 clones, with roughly four fifths observed a single time. The time point here: week 35, safety follow-up. Vaccination used 300 ug of mutant IDH1 20-mer peptide per dose, with topical imiquimod. Turning to this clone: Its specificity is not known.

The rearrangement uses TRBV5-4 and TRBJ2-2; possibly TRBD1 for D (5 bases). The sequence was obtained from a man aged 50 to 60 with glioma. Sequenced material: PBMCs, taken from a glioma patient whose treatment included an IDH1 peptide vaccine. The CDR3 nucleotides are TGTGCCAGCAGTCTAGGGGTCGAACGAGACACCGGGGAGCTGTTTTTT. Protein product: CASSLGVERDTGELFF.